These 11 T cell receptor beta chains share one sample of origin, sequenced in a study of T cell changes during pregnancy in multiple sclerosis. TCRdb's table, derived via immunoSEQ multiplex PCR, lists solely in-frame clones and lacks some. The sample has more than 50,000 clones; 80% to 95% are singletons. The sample here was peripheral blood, taken after pregnancy. These receptors came from a female donor in good health, enrolled as a control in a pregnancy study.

In this sample, this clone turned up a few times. CDR3 residues: CSVDFDTEAFF. DNA for the CDR3: TGCAGCGTTGATTTCGACACTGAAGCTTTCTTT. The chain is built from TRBV29-1 and TRBJ1-1; D gene unclear. The CDR3 contains 11 residues. The V gene's germline CDR1 is SQVTM and CDR2 ANQGSEA. The V and J ends lost 3 bases and 3 bases respectively, with 5 bases between them. Full variable domain (remainder filled in from reference TRBV29-1 and TRBJ1-1): SAVISQKPSRDICQRGTSLTIQCQVDSQVTMMFWYRQQPGQSLTLIATANQGSEATYESGFVIDKFPISRPNLTFSTLTVSNMSPEDSSIYLCSVDFDTEAFFGQGTRLTVV.

V usage is TRBV6-4 and J usage is TRBJ2-7; D gene ambiguous. This CDR3 comprises 14 residues. Germline-derived CDR1 and CDR2 are MRHNA and SNTAGT. Trimming left V 0 bases short and J 6 bases short, with 12 bases between. Written as DNA, the CDR3 is TGTGCCAGCAGTGACTCGAAATCCCCTACCGAGCAGTACTTC. It codes for CASSDSKSPTEQYF.

The rearrangement uses TRBV7-2 and TRBJ1-2, with TRBD1 as a possible D gene (5 bases). Trimming shortened V by 8 bases and J by 8 bases, and 21 bases separated the two germline ends. The CDR3 totals 14 residues. Germline V lookup: CDR1 SGHTA, CDR2 FQGNSA. CDR3 loop: CASSAYNGAQGYTF. The CDR3 nucleotides are TGTGCCAGCTCAGCTTATAATGGGGCGCAGGGCTACACCTTC.

About this clone itself: The conserved phenylalanine or tryptophan is not found at the CDR3 terminus, so this likely reflects a read error. The DNA is omitted, as the CDR3 cannot be located on it reliably, and the CDR3 follows TCRdb's listing. The chain has TRBV6-5 and TRBJ2-6; the D segment call TRBD1 is taken from the table without a DNA check. Ends included, the CDR3 has 12 residues. CDR1 and CDR2 from the germline V gene are MNHEY and SVGAGI. The CDR3 loop reads CASSIKDRTHPP.

J is TRBJ1-6 and V is TRBV18; 9 bases map to TRBD1. In germline, CDR1 is KGHSH, CDR2 LQKENI. The CDR3 covers 14 residues. J lost 11 bases, V lost 2 bases, and 4 bases had no gene match. As DNA, the CDR3 is TGTGCCAGCTCACCAGGACAGGGGAGTCCACCCCTCCACTTT. The encoded protein is CASSPGQGSPPLHF.

This sequence joins TRBV9 and TRBJ1-1; tentative D call: TRBD1 (6 bases). CDR3 length: 15 amino acids. Per germline, CDR1 SGDLS and CDR2 YYNGEE. V gave up 4 bases and J gave up 1 base, with 14 bases separating them. CDR3 sequence reads: CASSPSQGGNTEAFF. CDR3 coding DNA: TGTGCCAGCAGCCCGTCACAGGGCGGGAACACTGAAGCTTTCTTT.

This clone was recorded only once. The gene calls are TRBV6-6 and TRBJ1-1; 7 nucleotides line up with TRBD1. J was trimmed by 2 bases and V by 5 bases; bases with no gene match: 8. From germline, CDR1 is MNHNY and CDR2 SVGAGI (reference sequence). The CDR3 has 15 amino acids. This CDR3 reads CASSPSRDSNTEAFF. DNA for the CDR3: TGTGCCAGCAGTCCGTCCCGGGACAGTAACACTGAAGCTTTCTTT.

There are a few counts of this clone. The rearrangement links TRBV18 to TRBJ1-1, with 7 bases identical to TRBD1. Germline CDR1 KGHSH, CDR2 LQKENI. The CDR3 loop spans 15 amino acids. Trimming cost V 1 base and J 4 bases; bases outside gene matches: 6. CDR3: CASSPLAQGVTEAFF. The DNA of the CDR3 is TGTGCCAGCTCACCACTCGCGCAGGGGGTCACTGAAGCTTTCTTT.

The gene calls are TRBV2 and TRBJ1-4; TRBD1 is a possible D gene (6 bases). Per the germline V gene, CDR1 is SNHLY and CDR2 is FYNNEI. Trimming left V 0 bases short and J 8 bases short, with 16 bases between. CDR3 length: 16 residues. The CDR3 DNA is TGTGCCAGCAGTGAAGCGCTTGGGGGGGCACAGGAAAAACTGTTTTTT. As protein: CASSEALGGAQEKLFF.

This clone was seen just once. The chain uses TRBV5-5 and TRBJ1-2; 8 bases align to TRBD1. Germline V gene sequence: CDR1 SGHKS, CDR2 YYEKEE (reference sequence). Trimming took 2 bases from V and 6 from J; bases not matched to a gene: 6. The CDR3 is made up of 14 amino acids. CDR3 sequence reads: CASSLSDRGNGYTF. The CDR3 DNA is TGTGCCAGCAGCTTAAGTGACAGGGGAAATGGCTACACCTTC.

The chain carries TRBV28 and TRBJ2-7, with D maybe TRBD2 (6 bases). Trimming took 3 bases from V and 2 from J, leaving 14 bases between them. The CDR3 sequence is 15 residues long. Germline CDR1 is MDHEN and CDR2 is SYDVKM. The CDR3: CASSFPGTVTYEQYF. DNA for the CDR3: TGTGCCAGCAGTTTCCCCGGGACTGTTACCTACGAGCAGTACTTC.